This T cell receptor beta chain was observed in a study of OX40 agonist ivuxolimab in advanced cancers. Study summary: A male proportion of over 70% was recorded, with mean age around 55 years and range roughly 23 to 79. One patient with hepatocellular carcinoma and two with cutaneous melanoma, three in all, had partial responses.

Study-level results: Dosing at 0.1 to 3.0 mg/kg was accompanied by clonal expansion of CD4+ and CD8+ blood T cells by week 6. Antigen specificity was not determined for the expanded peripheral T cells.

TCRdb keeps only in-frame clones here, not all; method: immunoSEQ multiplex PCR. The table has approximately 11,000 clones, around 84% seen once. A note on this clone: Its antigen is unidentified.

V was cut by 5 bases and J by 4 bases, with 17 bases left in between. Germline loops: CDR1 SGHAT, CDR2 FQDESV (reference sequence). This CDR3 spans 15 amino acids. This material consisted of CD4+ or CD8+ T cells sorted from blood, taken in a trial of the OX40 agonist ivuxolimab. V usage is TRBV11-1 and J usage is TRBJ1-2; D is uncertain. This clonotype was sampled from an adult with an advanced solid tumor such as melanoma, head and neck, liver or kidney cancer. In DNA, the CDR3 is TGTGCCAGCAGCCTCAATCCCGGCGCAGGCTATGGCTACACCTTC. Its protein is CASSLNPGAGYGYTF.